The entry below describes one T cell receptor beta chain. Its antigen is unidentified. Documented treatment: approximately 18 received Ad26.COV2.S at low or high dose, single or two shots; 5 received placebo; per-sample allocation not given. Sampling occurred on day 63 after the first vaccine or placebo injection. As its vector, the vaccine had Ad26, which expressed Wuhan-strain SARS-CoV-2 spike. The V and J ends lost 4 bases and 7 bases, in that order; junction bases with no gene match: 11. There are 16 residues in the CDR3. Germline-derived CDR1 and CDR2 are WNHNN and SYGVQD (reference sequence). This sample was taken from a study of Ad26.COV2.S vaccination and SARS-CoV-2 variants. Overall study findings and caveats: It was vaccine recipients, not placebo recipients, who had the higher spike-specific TCR breadth.

TCRdb's copy holds only in-frame clones and misses some; the assay was immunoSEQ multiplex PCR. The sample lists about 320,000 clones, 86% occurring once. J is TRBJ2-1 and V is TRBV10-1; 9 bases are a match to TRBD2. Sequenced here: peripheral blood, sampled in a trial of Ad26.COV2.S vaccine versus placebo. The clonotype originates from a person aged 18-65 years who received the Ad26.COV2.S COVID-19 vaccine or a placebo. The CDR3 DNA follows: TGCGCCAGCAGTGGCCCCGGGGCGGGGGGGCGGAATGAGCAGTTCTTC. Translation: CASSGPGAGGRNEQFF.